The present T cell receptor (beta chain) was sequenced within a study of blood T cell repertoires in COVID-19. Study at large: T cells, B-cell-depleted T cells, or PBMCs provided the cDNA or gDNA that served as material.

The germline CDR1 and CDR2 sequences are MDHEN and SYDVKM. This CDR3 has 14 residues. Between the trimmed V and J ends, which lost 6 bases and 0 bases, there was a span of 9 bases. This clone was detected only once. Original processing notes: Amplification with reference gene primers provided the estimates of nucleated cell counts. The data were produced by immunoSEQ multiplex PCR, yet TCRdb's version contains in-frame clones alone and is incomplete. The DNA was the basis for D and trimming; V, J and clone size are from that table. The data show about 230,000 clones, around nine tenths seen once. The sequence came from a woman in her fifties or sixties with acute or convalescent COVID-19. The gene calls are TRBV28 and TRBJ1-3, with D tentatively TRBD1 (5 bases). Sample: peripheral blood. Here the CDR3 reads CASRNQGSGNTIYF. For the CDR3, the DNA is TGTGCCAGCAGGAACCAGGGCTCTGGAAACACCATATATTTT.